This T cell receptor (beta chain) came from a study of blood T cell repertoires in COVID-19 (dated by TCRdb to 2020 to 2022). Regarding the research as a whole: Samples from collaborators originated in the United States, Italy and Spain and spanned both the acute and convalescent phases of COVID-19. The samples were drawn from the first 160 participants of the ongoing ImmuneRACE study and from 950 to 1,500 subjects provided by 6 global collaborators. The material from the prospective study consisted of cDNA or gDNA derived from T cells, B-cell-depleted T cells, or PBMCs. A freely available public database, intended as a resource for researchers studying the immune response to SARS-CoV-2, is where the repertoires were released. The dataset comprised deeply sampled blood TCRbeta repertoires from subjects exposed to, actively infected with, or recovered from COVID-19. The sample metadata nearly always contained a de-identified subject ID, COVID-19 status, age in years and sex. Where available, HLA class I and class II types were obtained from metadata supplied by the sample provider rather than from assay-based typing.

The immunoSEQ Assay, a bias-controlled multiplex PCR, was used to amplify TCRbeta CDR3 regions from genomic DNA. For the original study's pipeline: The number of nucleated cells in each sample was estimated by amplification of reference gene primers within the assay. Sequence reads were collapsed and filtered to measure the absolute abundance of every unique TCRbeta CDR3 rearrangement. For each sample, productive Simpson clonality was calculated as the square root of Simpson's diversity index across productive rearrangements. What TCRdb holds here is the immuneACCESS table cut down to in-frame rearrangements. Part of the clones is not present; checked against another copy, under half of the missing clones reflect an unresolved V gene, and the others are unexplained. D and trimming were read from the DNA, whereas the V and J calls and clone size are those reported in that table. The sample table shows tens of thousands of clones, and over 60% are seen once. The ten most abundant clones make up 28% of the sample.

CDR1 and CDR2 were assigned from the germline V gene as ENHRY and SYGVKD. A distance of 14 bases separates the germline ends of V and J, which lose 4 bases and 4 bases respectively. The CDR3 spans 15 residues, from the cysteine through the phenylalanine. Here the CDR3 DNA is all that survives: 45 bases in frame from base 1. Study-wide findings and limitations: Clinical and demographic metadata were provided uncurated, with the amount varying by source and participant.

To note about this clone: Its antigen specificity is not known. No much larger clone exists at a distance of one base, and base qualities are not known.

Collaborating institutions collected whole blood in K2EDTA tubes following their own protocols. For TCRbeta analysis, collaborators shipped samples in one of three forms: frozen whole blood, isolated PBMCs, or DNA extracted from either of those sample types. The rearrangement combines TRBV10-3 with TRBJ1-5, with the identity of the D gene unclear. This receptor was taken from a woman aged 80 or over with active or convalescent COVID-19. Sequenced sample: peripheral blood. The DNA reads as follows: TGTGCCATCAGTGGAAACATTGGGAGTAATCAGCCCCAGCATTTT. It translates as CAISGNIGSNQPQHF.